These 11 T cell receptor beta chains share one sample of origin, sequenced in a study of early T cells in non-severe SARS-CoV-2 infection. Using its own MiXCR run on the 5' RACE reads, TCRdb lists one record per CDR3 protein. Altogether about 97,000 distinct CDR3 sequences are present, about 12% being singletons, with the ten largest covering 5.5% to 7%. The sample taken for sequencing was whole blood. Receptors originate from an adult who was a healthcare worker with PCR-confirmed SARS-CoV-2 infection or an uninfected control (not recorded which).

The chain is built from TRBV10-3 and TRBJ2-7, with D perhaps TRBD2 (6 bases). The V gene's germline CDR1 is ENHRY and CDR2 SYGVKD. V gave up 5 bases and J gave up 4 bases, with 18 bases separating them. The CDR3 is made up of 15 amino acids. The CDR3 sequence: CAISSGGGEGYEQYF. CDR3 DNA sequence: TGTGCCATCAGTTCAGGAGGCGGGGAAGGGTACGAGCAGTACTTC.

The rearrangement links TRBV6-6 to TRBJ2-7, with TRBD2 identical over 11 bases. The CDR3 loop spans 24 amino acids. Germline CDR1 is MNHNY and CDR2 is SVGAGI (reference sequence). Written as DNA, the CDR3 is TGTGCCAGCAGTTACGGGGGAGGGGCGACTAGCGGGACTATCGTTAGAGGGGCGACTCCCCCATCGGCCGTC. Translated, it gives CASSYGGGATSGTIVRGATPPSAV.

This clonotype was picked up many times. This sequence joins TRBV7-8 and TRBJ2-5, with TRBD1 as a possible D gene (6 bases). Germline assignment: CDR1 SGHVS and CDR2 FQNEAQ. Trimming took off 6 bases at V and 5 bases at J, with 19 bases between the two ends. This CDR3 contains 15 residues. The chain's CDR3 is CASRQTGTPRETQYF. Written as DNA, the CDR3 is TGTGCCAGCAGACAAACCGGGACACCCAGGGAGACCCAGTACTTC.

This clonotype was seen more than once but under ten times. The chain carries TRBV7-9 and TRBJ1-2; TRBD1 might be the D (5 bases). Germline CDR1 reads SEHNR; CDR2 reads FQNEAQ (reference sequence). V lost 6 bases, J lost 0 bases, and 17 bases lay in between. The CDR3 covers 16 residues. As DNA, the CDR3 is TGTGCCAGCAGTACCAGACAGCTGCATCCTAACTATGGCTACACCTTC. Amino acid sequence: CASSTRQLHPNYGYTF.

This clonotype was seen only a few times. V usage is TRBV7-8 and J usage is TRBJ2-5; 14 nucleotides match TRBD2. The CDR3 sequence is 20 residues long. Germline values: CDR1 SGHVS, CDR2 FQNEAQ. V lost 2 bases to trimming and J lost 3 bases; unmatched junction nucleotides: 14. CDR3 nucleotide sequence: TGTGCCAGCAGCTTACCACGTGGGGGACTAGCGGGAGAGATCAAAGAGACCCAGTACTTC. Protein sequence: CASSLPRGGLAGEIKETQYF.

The sample holds a few counts of this clonotype. The rearrangement joins TRBV12-3 or TRBV12-4 to TRBJ2-3; either TRBD1 or TRBD2 may fit D (5 bases each). V was cut by 3 bases and J by 0 bases, with 10 bases left in between. This CDR3 region has 15 residues. CDR3 amino acids: CASSFWGGSTDTQYF. In DNA form, the CDR3 reads TGTGCCAGCAGTTTTTGGGGCGGGAGCACAGATACGCAGTATTTT.

This clonotype was picked up a small number of times. J is TRBJ2-7 and V is TRBV7-8; tentative D call: TRBD2 (5 bases). CDR1 is SGHVS and CDR2 is FQNEAQ in the germline V gene. CDR3 length equals 14 residues. With 5 bases removed from V and 4 bases from J, the gap between germline ends came to 15 bases. The CDR3 DNA sequence: TGTGCCAGCAGCCCTACCGGACTTCTGTACGAGCAGTACTTC. It is translated as CASSPTGLLYEQYF.

CDR3 sequence: CSGRQGPNYEQYF. The CDR3 DNA follows: TGCAGTGGACGACAGGGCCCGAACTACGAGCAGTACTTC. The chain employs TRBV20-1 and TRBJ2-7; TRBD1 matches 7 bases. Trimming cost V 7 bases and J 3 bases; bases outside gene matches: 9. The CDR3 loop spans 13 amino acids. Germline values: CDR1 DFQATT, CDR2 SNEGSKA (reference sequence).

This clonotype was found a few times. The chain joins TRBV20-1 to TRBJ1-1; possibly TRBD1 for D (5 bases). Trimming removed 0 bases at V and 5 bases at J, with 13 bases between. The CDR3 loop spans 14 amino acids. Germline CDR1 and CDR2: DFQATT and SNEGSKA (reference sequence). In nucleotides, the CDR3 is TGCAGTGCTAGAGAGCAGGGATGGTTGACTGAAGCTTTCTTT. It encodes CSAREQGWLTEAFF.

This clonotype was seen at least ten times. The rearrangement uses TRBV7-9 and TRBJ2-5, with D unclear. V gave up 4 bases and J gave up 4 bases, with 16 bases separating them. Germline-derived CDR1 and CDR2 are SEHNR and FQNEAQ (reference sequence). The CDR3 runs to 15 residues. CDR3 bases: TGTGCCAGCAGCTCGACGGACGGGTCACGAGAGACCCAGTACTTC. Translation gives CASSSTDGSRETQYF.

There are many counts of this clonotype. The rearrangement links TRBV11-2 to TRBJ2-1; 11 bases fit TRBD1. The CDR3 is 15 residues long. The germline V gene has CDR1 SGHAT and CDR2 FQNNGV. V trimming: 6 bases; J trimming: 7 bases; junction bases outside the gene matches: 8. The CDR3 bases are TGTGCCAGCAGGCGGACAGGGGGCGCTTTTAATGAGCAGTTCTTC. Protein: CASRRTGGAFNEQFF.